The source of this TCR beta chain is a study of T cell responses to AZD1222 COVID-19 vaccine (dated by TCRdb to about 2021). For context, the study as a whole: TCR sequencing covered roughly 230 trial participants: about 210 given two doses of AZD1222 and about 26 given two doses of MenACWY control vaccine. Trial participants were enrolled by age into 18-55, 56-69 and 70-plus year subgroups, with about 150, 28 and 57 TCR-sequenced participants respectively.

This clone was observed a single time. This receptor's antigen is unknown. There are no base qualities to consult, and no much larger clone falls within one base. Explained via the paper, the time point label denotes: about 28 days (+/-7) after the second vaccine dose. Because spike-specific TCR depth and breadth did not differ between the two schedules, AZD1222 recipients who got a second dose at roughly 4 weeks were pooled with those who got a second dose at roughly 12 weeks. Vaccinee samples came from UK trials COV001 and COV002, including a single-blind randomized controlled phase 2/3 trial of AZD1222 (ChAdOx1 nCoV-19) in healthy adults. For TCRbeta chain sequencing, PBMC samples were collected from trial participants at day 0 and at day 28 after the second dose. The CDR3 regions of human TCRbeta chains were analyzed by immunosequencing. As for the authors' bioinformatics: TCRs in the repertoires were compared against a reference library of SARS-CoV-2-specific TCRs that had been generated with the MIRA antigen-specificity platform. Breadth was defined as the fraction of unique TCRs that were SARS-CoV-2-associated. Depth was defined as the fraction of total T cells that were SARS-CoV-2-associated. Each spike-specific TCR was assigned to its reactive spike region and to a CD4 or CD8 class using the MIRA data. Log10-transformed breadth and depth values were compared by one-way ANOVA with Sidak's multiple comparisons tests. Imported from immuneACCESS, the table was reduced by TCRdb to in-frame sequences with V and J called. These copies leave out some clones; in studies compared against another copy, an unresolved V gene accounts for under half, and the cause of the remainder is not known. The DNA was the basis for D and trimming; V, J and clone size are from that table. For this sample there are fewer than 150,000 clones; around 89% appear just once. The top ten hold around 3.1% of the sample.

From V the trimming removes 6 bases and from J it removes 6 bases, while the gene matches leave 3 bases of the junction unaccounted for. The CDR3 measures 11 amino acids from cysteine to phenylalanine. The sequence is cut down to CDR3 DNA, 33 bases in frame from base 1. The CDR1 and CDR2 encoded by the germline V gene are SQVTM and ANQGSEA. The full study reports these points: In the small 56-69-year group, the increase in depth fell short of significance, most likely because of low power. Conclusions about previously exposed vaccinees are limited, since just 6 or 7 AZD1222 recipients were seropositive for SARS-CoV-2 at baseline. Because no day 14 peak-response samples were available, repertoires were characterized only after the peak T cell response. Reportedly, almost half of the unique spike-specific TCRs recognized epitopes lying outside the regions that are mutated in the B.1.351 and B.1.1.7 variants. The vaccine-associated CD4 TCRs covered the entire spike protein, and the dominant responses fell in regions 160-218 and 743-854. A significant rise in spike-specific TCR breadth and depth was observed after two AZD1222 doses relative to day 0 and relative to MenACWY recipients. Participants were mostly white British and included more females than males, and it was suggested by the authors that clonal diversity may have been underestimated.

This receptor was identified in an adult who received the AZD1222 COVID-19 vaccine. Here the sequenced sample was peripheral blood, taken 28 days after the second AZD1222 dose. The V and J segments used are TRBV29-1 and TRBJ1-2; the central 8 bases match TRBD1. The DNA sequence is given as TGCAGCGTATACAGGGGGGATGGCTACACCTTC. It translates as CSVYRGDGYTF.